This T cell receptor beta chain comes out of a study of T-cell memory formation after mild COVID-19. For the study at large: Largely, the TCR clusters proved donor specific. General study results and limits: For contracting clones, CD4+ ones sat mainly in CM and EM, CD8+ in EMRA.

This clonotype was seen more than once but under ten times. The antigen is unknown. The length of the CDR3 is 15 residues. In germline, CDR1 is SEHNR, CDR2 FQNEAQ (reference sequence). The V end was cut by 5 bases, the J end by 7 bases, with 18 bases between. 5'RACE, which relied on constant-segment primers, yielded TCR alpha and TCR beta cDNA libraries carrying sample barcodes and UMIs. TCRdb independently ran MiXCR on the 5' RACE reads; one entry per CDR3 protein. The repertoire consists of about 430,000 distinct CDR3 sequences, with 20% to 25% occurring once and the leading ten covering about 10%. The receptor was derived from an adult woman who had mild COVID-19 (a few samples of this study predate the infection). Cell type and time point are not known. Source material: PBMCs or a T cell subset sorted from them (not recorded which). The J gene is TRBJ1-5, the V gene TRBV7-9; D might be TRBD1 (5 bases). CDR3 nucleotide sequence: TGTGCCAGCAGCCAAACGCCAGGGAGTAACCAGCCCCAGCATTTT. Its protein product is CASSQTPGSNQPQHF. The full variable domain, its missing parts supplied by reference TRBV7-9 and TRBJ1-5, is DTGVSQNPRHKITKRGQNVTFRCDPISEHNRLYWYRQTLGQGPEFLTYFQNEAQLEKSRLLSDRFSAERPKGSFSTLEIQRTEQGDSAMYLCASSQTPGSNQPQHFGDGTRLSIL.